This T cell receptor (beta chain) comes out of a study of CD8 T cells in Susac syndrome. Germline lookup yields CDR1 SNHLY and CDR2 FYNNEI. V gave up 7 bases and J gave up 2 bases, with 14 bases separating them. The CDR3 has 14 residues. The authors reverse transcribed roughly 0.5 to 1 ug RNA with random hexamers. The method of amplification for TCR beta CDR3 was immunoSEQ multiplex PCR, covering 54 Vbeta and 13 Jbeta. MiXCR, applied by TCRdb to the immunoSEQ multiplex PCR reads, yields one record per CDR3 protein. The sample records a few hundred thousand distinct CDR3 sequences, over 90% being singletons. The CD8+ and CD4+ T cells were isolated magnetically using a negative isolation approach, whereas the TEMRA cells were enriched by FACS.

The chain joins TRBV2 to TRBJ1-2, with a weak D call TRBD1 (5 bases). This TCR was recovered from a human donor with multiple sclerosis. What was sequenced was CD4+ T cells from PBMCs. The CDR3 sequence is CASNRGGINYGYTF. The DNA of the CDR3 is TGTGCCAGCAATCGTGGGGGGATCAACTATGGCTACACCTTC.